These 20 T cell receptor beta chains came from one sample sequenced in a study of patients and donors after allogeneic stem cell transplantation. MiXCR, applied by TCRdb to the RT-PCR reads, yields one record per CDR3 protein. This sample has about 150,000 distinct CDR3 sequences, with about two fifths found just once. Sequenced input: blood, either unsorted or a sorted T cell fraction (not recorded which). The source of these receptors is a human donor who was either an allogeneic HSCT recipient or a stem cell or donor lymphocyte infusion donor (not recorded which). It is not recorded whose cells these are; they may come from a transplant donor.

The genes are TRBV7-9 and TRBJ1-1, with TRBD1 as a possible D gene (5 bases). CDR1 and CDR2 (germline): SEHNR, FQNEAQ (reference sequence). The CDR3 has 12 residues. The ends were cut back, 10 bases at V and 4 bases at J, with 13 bases in the middle. CDR3 coding DNA: TGTGCCATCCTACCCGGGGGCACTGAAGCTTTCTTT. Encoded protein: CAILPGGTEAFF.

The table lists this clonotype with a few counts. J is TRBJ1-5 and V is TRBV20-1, with D perhaps matching TRBD1 (6 bases). Per the germline V gene, CDR1 is DFQATT and CDR2 is SNEGSKA (reference sequence). The V end was cut by 5 bases, the J end by 1 base, with 12 bases between. This CDR3 is built from 14 residues. CDR3 amino acids: CSASTGYSNQPQHF. In DNA form, the CDR3 reads TGCAGTGCTTCAACAGGGTACAGCAATCAGCCCCAGCATTTT.

The V call is TRBV6-6, the J call TRBJ1-5; D unclear. CDR1 is MNHNY and CDR2 is SVGAGI in the germline V gene (reference sequence). This CDR3 spans 14 amino acids. V lost 2 bases and J 3 bases, leaving 8 bases between the germline ends. The CDR3 region has the DNA TGTGCCAGCAGTTACGGTCAGCACAATCAGCCCCAGCATTTT. Its protein product is CASSYGQHNQPQHF.

The rearrangement uses TRBV3-1 and TRBJ1-2; D may be TRBD1 (5 bases). Trimming left V 0 bases short and J 7 bases short, with 12 bases between. This CDR3 spans 14 amino acids. Germline V gene lookup returns CDR1 LGHDT and CDR2 YNNKEL (reference sequence). In DNA form, the CDR3 reads TGTGCCAGCAGCCAAGAAGGGGCTGGGGGTGGCTACACCTTC. This gives the protein CASSQEGAGGGYTF. The variable domain in full, with the rest retrieved from reference TRBV3-1 and TRBJ1-2, is DTAVSQTPKYLVTQMGNDKSIKCEQNLGHDTMYWYKQDSKKFLKIMFSYNNKELIINETVPNRFSPKSPDKAHLNLHINSLELGDSAVYFCASSQEGAGGGYTFGSGTRLTVV.

V usage is TRBV4-3 and J usage is TRBJ1-1; tentatively, D is TRBD1 (5 bases). Trimming pared 7 bases from V and 1 base from J, leaving 19 bases between. CDR1 and CDR2 from the germline V gene are LGHNA and YSLEER. The CDR3 spans 16 residues. CDR3: CASNDIGPQGNTEAFF. CDR3 in DNA: TGCGCCAGCAACGATATAGGCCCTCAGGGGAACACTGAAGCTTTCTTT.

This clonotype showed up many times. V is TRBV5-1 and J is TRBJ1-1; D gene uncertain. V was cut by 1 base and J by 1 base, with 14 bases left in between. From germline, CDR1 is SGHRS and CDR2 YFSETQ. The CDR3 consists of 16 residues. The CDR3 nucleotides read TGCGCCAGCAGCTTGTCGGCCGTTCCCACGAACACTGAAGCTTTCTTT. Protein product: CASSLSAVPTNTEAFF.

Turning to this clonotype: One end of the junction is discordant with germline, which a read error may explain. The V and J genes are TRBV12-3 or TRBV12-4 and TRBJ1-1, with TRBD1 matching 7 bases. The CDR3 spans 14 residues. CDR3 residues: CASRGKQGNTEVFF. CDR3 sequence (DNA): TGTGCCAGCAGAGGGAAACAGGGGAACACTGAAGTTTTCTTT.

There are a few counts of this clonotype. The V and J genes are TRBV9 and TRBJ1-1; unclear D gene. The length of the CDR3 is 15 residues. Germline V gives CDR1 SGDLS, CDR2 YYNGEE. The ends were cut back, 0 bases at V and 3 bases at J, with 12 bases in the middle. The CDR3 region has the DNA TGTGCCAGCAGCGTAGAAAGCAGCTTATACACTGAAGCTTTCTTT. Translating gives CASSVESSLYTEAFF. The whole variable domain, remainder taken from reference TRBV9 and TRBJ1-1, is DSGVTQTPKHLITATGQRVTLRCSPRSGDLSVYWYQQSLDQGLQFLIQYYNGEERAKGNILERFSAQQFPDLHSELNLSSLELGDSALYFCASSVESSLYTEAFFGQGTRLTVV.

The chain joins TRBV12-3 or TRBV12-4 to TRBJ1-2; D is ambiguous. This CDR3 region has 14 residues. V was cut by 3 bases and J by 4 bases, with 12 bases left in between. CDR3 amino acids: CASSLVAGPYGYTF. CDR3 nucleotide sequence: TGTGCCAGCAGTTTGGTGGCAGGCCCCTATGGCTACACCTTC.

There are many counts of this clonotype. The chain has TRBV6-5 and TRBJ1-1; D unclear. Deletions cut 7 bases from V and 5 bases from J, with 17 bases between. Germline CDR1 is MNHEY and CDR2 is SVGAGI. The CDR3 contains 14 residues. DNA of the CDR3: TGTGCCAGCACTATTGGCCCCTCGGGGACTGAAGCTTTCTTT. This codes for CASTIGPSGTEAFF.

V is TRBV7-8 and J is TRBJ1-6; maybe TRBD1 (5 bases). The CDR3 has 15 amino acids. Germline CDR1 reads SGHVS; CDR2 reads FQNEAQ. V lost 8 bases to trimming and J lost 5 bases, with 16 bases between them. The CDR3 reads CASGLRAGHNSPLHF. CDR3 bases: TGTGCCAGCGGGCTGAGGGCAGGGCATAATTCACCCCTCCACTTT.

This chain joins TRBV11-2 and TRBJ2-3; TRBD2 agrees at 12 bases. Germline V gene data show CDR1 as SGHAT and CDR2 as FQNNGV. The trim removed 5 bases at V and 5 bases at J, leaving 8 bases unmatched. The CDR3 runs to 16 residues. The CDR3 is CASSRPTSGGVDTQYF. DNA for the CDR3: TGTGCCAGCAGCCGCCCGACTAGCGGGGGAGTAGATACGCAGTATTTT. The whole variable domain, remainder taken from reference TRBV11-2 and TRBJ2-3, is EAGVAQSPRYKIIEKRQSVAFWCNPISGHATLYWYQQILGQGPKLLIQFQNNGVVDDSQLPKDRFSAERLKGVDSTLKIQPAKLEDSAVYLCASSRPTSGGVDTQYFGPGTRLTVL.

The chain links TRBV6-5 to TRBJ1-6; weak D call: TRBD1 (6 bases). Between the trimmed V and J ends, which lost 0 bases and 14 bases, there was a span of 8 bases. This CDR3 comprises 12 residues. CDR1 is MNHEY, CDR2 SVGAGI, per germline. The CDR3: CASSYSGGALHF. The CDR3 nucleotides read TGTGCCAGCAGTTACTCAGGGGGGGCCCTCCACTTT.

The chain joins TRBV24-1 to TRBJ1-2, with 7 bases that match TRBD1. Trimming took 4 bases from V and 6 from J; bases not matched to a gene: 4. The CDR3 is 13 amino acids. Germline-derived CDR1 and CDR2 are KGHDR and SFDVKD. The CDR3 loop is CATSEDREHGYTF. DNA for the CDR3: TGTGCCACCAGTGAAGACAGGGAACATGGCTACACCTTC.

Here the CDR3 DNA reads TGTGCCAGCAGCTTAGCGAAGGGGAGTGAAGCTTTCTTT. This translates into CASSLAKGSEAFF. This chain joins TRBV7-9 and TRBJ1-1; weak D call: TRBD1 (5 bases). The CDR3 length is 13 residues. Germline V gene data show CDR1 as SEHNR and CDR2 as FQNEAQ (reference sequence). V was clipped by 0 bases and J by 7 bases, with 9 bases between them.

The rearrangement links TRBV28 to TRBJ2-7, with a tentative D call TRBD1 (6 bases). V lost 5 bases and J 2 bases, leaving 19 bases between the germline ends. Germline-derived CDR1 and CDR2 are MDHEN and SYDVKM. This CDR3 has 16 residues. CDR3 sequence reads: CASSTPDRTSTYEQYV. The CDR3 DNA reads as TGTGCCAGCAGTACGCCTGACAGGACCTCCACCTACGAGCAGTACGTC.

J is TRBJ1-2 and V is TRBV29-1; TRBD1 matches at 7 bases. The CDR3 length is 14 residues. Germline V gene lookup returns CDR1 SQVTM and CDR2 ANQGSEA. Unmatched junction bases numbered 5, after V lost 0 bases and J lost 4 bases. CDR3 residues: CSVEDYRGAYGYTF. CDR3 in DNA: TGCAGCGTTGAAGATTACAGGGGTGCCTATGGCTACACCTTC.

V and J are TRBV6-6 and TRBJ1-2; 8 nucleotides align to TRBD1. V shed 3 bases, J shed 4 bases, and the junction held 7 bases outside the gene matches. This CDR3 contains 15 residues. In germline, CDR1 is MNHNY, CDR2 SVGAGI (reference sequence). Written as DNA, the CDR3 is TGTGCCAGCAGTTATGTGCAGGGGGCAGGCTATGGCTACACCTTC. Protein: CASSYVQGAGYGYTF.

This clonotype was counted between two and nine times. The CDR3 sequence is CSARANTEAFF. CDR3 nucleotides: TGCAGTGCTAGAGCTAACACTGAAGCTTTCTTT. The chain has TRBV20-1 and TRBJ1-1; D call uncertain. Trimming took 1 base from V and 2 from J, leaving 2 bases between them. This CDR3 region has 11 residues. Germline V gene lookup returns CDR1 DFQATT and CDR2 SNEGSKA (reference sequence).

The CDR3 nucleotides read TGCAGTGCTGGGACCACCGGCCGGGAACTGTTTTTT. Residues: CSAGTTGRELFF. The V call is TRBV20-1, the J call TRBJ1-4; maybe TRBD1 (5 bases). CDR1 is DFQATT and CDR2 is SNEGSKA in the germline V gene (reference sequence). This CDR3 spans 12 amino acids. Trimming removed 5 bases from V and 12 bases from J, with 16 bases in between.